These 4 T cell receptor beta chains came from one sample sequenced in a study of blood T cell repertoires in COVID-19 (dated by TCRdb to between 2020 and 2021). The library was built by means of the immunoSEQ multiplex PCR assay. TCRdb took over this immuneACCESS table, retaining in-frame rearrangements with V and J assigned. Such tables are incomplete; in checked studies, under half of the missing clones stem from an unresolved V gene, and the remainder is unexplained. The sample table lists fewer than 300,000 clones, about 93% of them with a count of one. The top ten clones comprise around 1.1% of the sample. Material for sequencing was PBMCs or T cells enriched from blood (not recorded which). Every receptor here comes from a woman aged 25 to 39 who had recovered from COVID-19.

This clone was counted once. The chain links TRBV30 to TRBJ1-1, with D tentatively TRBD1 (5 bases). Germline CDR1 GTSNPN, CDR2 SVGIG (reference sequence). The CDR3 extends over 16 amino acids. Trimming left V 3 bases short and J 1 base short, with 18 bases between. CDR3 amino acids: CAWSGRGAGGNTEAFF. Here the CDR3 DNA reads TGTGCCTGGAGCGGGAGAGGGGCGGGAGGGAACACTGAAGCTTTCTTT.

The chain joins TRBV7-3 to TRBJ2-1, with D tentatively TRBD1 (5 bases). CDR3 length equals 14 residues. V was shortened by 3 bases and J by 6 bases, with 12 bases between the two germline ends. Germline CDR1 and CDR2: SGHTA and FQGTGA. The CDR3 DNA is TGTGCCAGCAGCTTGGCAGGGTTTCCCAATGAGCAGTTCTTC. It specifies CASSLAGFPNEQFF.

The V gene is TRBV18, the J gene TRBJ1-2; D is perhaps TRBD1 (5 bases). V lost 3 bases and J lost 5, with 22 bases in between. This CDR3 spans 17 amino acids. Germline V gene sequence: CDR1 KGHSH, CDR2 LQKENI. The DNA of the CDR3 is TGTGCCAGCTCACCGGCCGTCAGGGTGGGATATTGGTATGGCTACACCTTC. Its protein product is CASSPAVRVGYWYGYTF.

The V call is TRBV6-5, the J call TRBJ2-7, with TRBD2 as a possible D gene (5 bases). Deletions cut 2 bases from V and 3 bases from J, with 14 bases between. Germline CDR1 is MNHEY and CDR2 is SVGAGI. The CDR3 has 15 residues. In DNA, the CDR3 is TGTGCCAGCAGTTACAGGACTTCCCAAGGCTACGAGCAGTACTTC. Encoded protein: CASSYRTSQGYEQYF.